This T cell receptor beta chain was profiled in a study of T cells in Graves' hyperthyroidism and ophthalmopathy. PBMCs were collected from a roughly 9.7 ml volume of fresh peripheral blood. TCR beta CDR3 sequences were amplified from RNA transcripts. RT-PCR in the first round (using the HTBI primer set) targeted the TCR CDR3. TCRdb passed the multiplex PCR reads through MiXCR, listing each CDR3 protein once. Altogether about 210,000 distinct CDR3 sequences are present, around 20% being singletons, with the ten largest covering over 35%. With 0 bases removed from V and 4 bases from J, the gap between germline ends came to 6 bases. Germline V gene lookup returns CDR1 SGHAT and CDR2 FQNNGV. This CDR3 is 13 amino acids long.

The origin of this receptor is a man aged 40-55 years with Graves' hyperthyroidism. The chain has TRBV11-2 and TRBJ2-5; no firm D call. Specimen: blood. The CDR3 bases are TGTGCCAGCAGCTTAGAAAGAGGAGAGACCCAGTACTTC. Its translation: CASSLERGETQYF.